This entry lists 9 T cell receptor beta chains sequenced from one sample in a study of shared clonotypes between healthy human individuals. Sequenced by immunoSEQ multiplex PCR; TCRdb stores in-frame clones only, minus some. The data contain about 1.5 million clones, roughly 98% of them seen just once; the ten biggest clones take up around 0.45%. The sequenced material came from naive CD4+ T cells sorted from blood. Indicated subset: CD45RA+ positively selected. The receptors here all came from a man aged 25 to 45 in good health.

As for this clone: Other nucleotide sequences in the sample specify the same CDR3. V gene TRBV9 combines with J gene TRBJ2-2; no clear D. Trimming took off 0 bases at V and 0 bases at J, with 6 bases between the two ends. Per germline, CDR1 SGDLS and CDR2 YYNGEE. The CDR3 covers 15 residues. In nucleotides, the CDR3 is TGTGCCAGCAGCGTAGAAGGGTCGAACACCGGGGAGCTGTTTTTT. Translated, it gives CASSVEGSNTGELFF.

Turning to this clone: This same CDR3 is encoded by further DNA sequences in the sample. CDR3 nucleotide sequence: TGTGCCACCAGCAGAGGGGGGGACTCCTACGAGCAGTACTTC. Its translation is CATSRGGDSYEQYF. The chain links TRBV15 to TRBJ2-7; D is possibly TRBD2 (6 bases). V was pared by 1 base and J by 0 bases, with 7 bases between. Per the germline V gene, CDR1 is LNHNV and CDR2 is YYDKDF (reference sequence). This CDR3 is built from 14 residues.

The V gene is TRBV29-1, the J gene TRBJ2-4, with D hard to call. V lost 5 bases to trimming and J lost 2 bases, with 10 bases between them. This CDR3 region has 13 residues. CDR1 SQVTM and CDR2 ANQGSEA come from the germline V gene. CDR3 sequence (DNA): TGCAGCGTTTCCAACGAACCCAAAAACATTCAGTACTTC. Its translation is CSVSNEPKNIQYF.

The V gene is TRBV6-4, the J gene TRBJ2-2, with TRBD1 matching 12 bases. Germline V gene sequence: CDR1 MRHNA, CDR2 SNTAGT. The V gene end was trimmed by 6 bases and the J gene end by 1 base; junction bases not matched to a gene: 6. The CDR3 is 17 residues long. CDR3 region: CASSPGTGGVNTGELFF. The DNA of the CDR3 is TGTGCCAGCAGCCCCGGGACAGGGGGCGTGAACACCGGGGAGCTGTTTTTT.

V and J are TRBV5-1 and TRBJ1-4, with a tentative D call TRBD1 (5 bases). Trimming took 0 bases from V and 6 from J, leaving 12 bases between them. The germline CDR1 and CDR2 sequences are SGHRS and YFSETQ. This CDR3 comprises 15 residues. DNA of the CDR3: TGCGCCAGCAGCTTGGCCGGTCAGACAGATGAAAAACTGTTTTTT. It encodes CASSLAGQTDEKLFF.

On this clone: Distinct nucleotide sequences in the sample also encode this CDR3. This rearrangement joins TRBV18 to TRBJ1-5; D gene unclear. The CDR3 has 13 residues. CDR1 and CDR2 (germline): KGHSH, LQKENI. V gave up 2 bases and J gave up 3 bases, with 5 bases separating them. CDR3 sequence: CASSPSVNQPQHF. The CDR3 coding sequence is TGTGCCAGCTCACCATCGGTCAATCAGCCCCAGCATTTT.

The CDR3 spells CASGHSGGELFF. The DNA for the CDR3 is TGCGCCAGCGGACACTCGGGCGGGGAGCTGTTTTTT. V gene TRBV23-1 combines with J gene TRBJ2-2; tentative D call: TRBD1 (5 bases). TRBV23-1 is an open reading frame, and its role is uncertain. V dropped 8 bases and J dropped 7 bases, with 11 bases sitting between them. This CDR3 has 12 amino acids.

The V call is TRBV4-3, the J call TRBJ2-3; TRBD1 agrees at 8 bases. The junction had 11 bases not matched to a gene; V was cut back by 1 base and J by 5 bases. The CDR3 covers 17 residues. Germline values: CDR1 LGHNA, CDR2 YSLEER. CDR3 residues: CASSQGAGRGLEDTQYF. The CDR3 bases are TGCGCCAGCAGCCAAGGGGCCGGCAGGGGGCTAGAAGATACGCAGTATTTT.

The chain recombines TRBV28 with TRBJ2-7, with TRBD1 as a possible D gene (6 bases). The CDR3 has 14 amino acids. Trimming left V 1 base short and J 3 bases short, with 10 bases between. Germline CDR1 MDHEN, CDR2 SYDVKM. In DNA form, the CDR3 reads TGTGCCAGCAGTTTATCGGGACAACTCTACGAGCAGTACTTC. Protein sequence: CASSLSGQLYEQYF. Variable domain in full (rest from reference TRBV28 and TRBJ2-7): DVKVTQSSRYLVKRTGEKVFLECVQDMDHENMFWYRQDPGLGLRLIYFSYDVKMKEKGDIPEGYSVSREKKERFSLILESASTNQTSMYLCASSLSGQLYEQYFGPGTRLTVT.